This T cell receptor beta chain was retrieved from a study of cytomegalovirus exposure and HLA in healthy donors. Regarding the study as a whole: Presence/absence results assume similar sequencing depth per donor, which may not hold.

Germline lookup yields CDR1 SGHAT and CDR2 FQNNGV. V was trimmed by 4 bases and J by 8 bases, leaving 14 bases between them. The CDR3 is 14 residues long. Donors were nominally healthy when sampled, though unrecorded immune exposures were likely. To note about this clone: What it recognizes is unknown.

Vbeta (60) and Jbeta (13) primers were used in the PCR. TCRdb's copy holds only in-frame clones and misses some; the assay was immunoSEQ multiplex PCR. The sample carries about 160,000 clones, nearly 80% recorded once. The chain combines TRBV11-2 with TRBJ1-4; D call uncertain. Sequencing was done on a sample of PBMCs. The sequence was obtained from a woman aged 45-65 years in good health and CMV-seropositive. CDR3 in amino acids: CASSSAGVGEKLFF. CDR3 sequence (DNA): TGTGCCAGCAGCTCGGCGGGCGTAGGGGAAAAACTGTTTTTT.